A single sample is the source of the 32 T cell receptor beta chains below, sequenced in a study of T cell clones after liver transplantation. Only in-frame clones appear in the TCRdb table, and some are missing; sequencing was by immunoSEQ multiplex PCR. There are roughly 40,000 clones in the sample; approximately 86% occur only once, and 2% to 2.5% lies in the top ten. The material sequenced was CD4+ T cells from blood, taken 24 months after liver transplant. Receptor source: a human patient who received a liver transplant. Some T cells may originate from the graft donor.

The rearrangement links TRBV4-1 to TRBJ2-1; 7 bases map to TRBD2. CDR1 MGHRA and CDR2 YSYEKL come from the germline V gene. V was pared by 0 bases and J by 9 bases, with 2 bases of the junction left unmatched. This CDR3 has 13 amino acids. CDR3 region: CASSQDWGGEQFF. CDR3 nucleotides: TGCGCCAGCAGCCAAGATTGGGGGGGTGAGCAGTTCTTC.

This chain joins TRBV27 and TRBJ2-1; 7 bases are a match to TRBD1. Germline-derived CDR1 and CDR2 are MNHEY and SMNVEV (reference sequence). With V trimmed by 3 bases and J by 0 bases, 5 bases remained unmatched. The CDR3 spans 16 residues. The CDR3 DNA follows: TGTGCCAGCAGTTTTGGACAGGTGGGCTCCTACAATGAGCAGTTCTTC. Translating gives CASSFGQVGSYNEQFF.

This clone occurred a few times. The chain has TRBV7-6 and TRBJ2-3; D not resolved. V dropped 1 base and J dropped 4 bases, with 9 bases sitting between them. The CDR3 contains 14 residues. Germline V gene sequence: CDR1 SGHVS, CDR2 FNYEAQ. CDR3 sequence: CASSLGGGADTQYF. CDR3 nucleotide sequence: TGTGCCAGCAGCTTAGGGGGTGGGGCAGATACGCAGTATTTT.

The rearrangement links TRBV18 to TRBJ2-7, with 16 nucleotides matching TRBD2. V lost 0 bases to trimming and J lost 6 bases; unmatched junction nucleotides: 5. CDR1 and CDR2 (germline): KGHSH, LQKENI. This CDR3 comprises 17 residues. CDR3 amino acids: CASSPPGLAGGPVEQYF. In nucleotides, the CDR3 is TGTGCCAGCTCACCACCGGGACTAGCGGGAGGGCCTGTCGAGCAGTACTTC.

The chain joins TRBV5-4 to TRBJ1-2; possible D gene TRBD1, 6 bases. There are 14 residues in the CDR3. Germline values: CDR1 SGHNT, CDR2 YYREEE (reference sequence). The germline V and J ends were trimmed by 4 bases and 8 bases, with 18 bases remaining between them. The CDR3 sequence is CASSEQGTGGGYTF. The DNA of the CDR3 is TGTGCCAGCAGCGAACAGGGTACGGGGGGCGGCTACACCTTC. Drawing the rest from reference TRBV5-4 and TRBJ1-2, the complete variable domain is ETGVTQSPTHLIKTRGQQVTLRCSSQSGHNTVSWYQQALGQGPQFIFQYYREEENGRGNFPPRFSGLQFPNYSSELNVNALELDDSALYLCASSEQGTGGGYTFGSGTRLTVV.

This sequence joins TRBV7-8 and TRBJ2-3; D remains ambiguous. Trimming shortened V by 4 bases and J by 3 bases, and 14 bases separated the two germline ends. CDR3 size: 15 residues. Germline CDR1 reads SGHVS; CDR2 reads FQNEAQ. The DNA for the CDR3 is TGTGCCAGCAGCTCGACTCTCCGGACGACAGATACGCAGTATTTT. Its translation: CASSSTLRTTDTQYF.

The chain joins TRBV28 to TRBJ1-1, with D uncertain. Trimming cost V 6 bases and J 4 bases, with 6 bases left between them. This CDR3 has 11 amino acids. The V gene's germline CDR1 is MDHEN and CDR2 SYDVKM. CDR3 DNA: TGTGCCAGCAGACTGGGCACTGAAGCTTTCTTT. Translating it yields CASRLGTEAFF.

The V call is TRBV28, the J call TRBJ2-5, with D possibly being TRBD1 (6 bases). Trimming removed 3 bases at V and 5 bases at J, with 16 bases between. The CDR3 loop spans 15 amino acids. Germline V lookup: CDR1 MDHEN, CDR2 SYDVKM. The CDR3 here is CASSFLRRGRETQYF. CDR3 nucleotides: TGTGCCAGCAGTTTCCTCCGCAGGGGCAGGGAGACCCAGTACTTC.

DNA of the CDR3: TGCGCCAGCAGCTTGGGGACAGCCCAAGAGACCCAGTACTTC. Residues: CASSLGTAQETQYF. The genes are TRBV5-1 and TRBJ2-5; possible D gene TRBD1, 6 bases. V was clipped by 0 bases and J by 1 base, with 7 bases between them. CDR1 and CDR2 from the germline V gene are SGHRS and YFSETQ. The CDR3 has 14 residues.

This chain links TRBV4-1 with TRBJ2-7; D is uncertain. This CDR3 region has 15 residues. Germline CDR1 and CDR2: MGHRA and YSYEKL. The V end was cut by 1 base, the J end by 2 bases, with 12 bases between. The DNA for the CDR3 is TGCGCCAGCAGCCAAGTCAGCCAAACCGCCTACGAGCAGTACTTC. This sequence encodes CASSQVSQTAYEQYF.

CDR3 residues: CASSSTGEGEQYF. CDR3 DNA sequence: TGTGCCAGCAGTTCCACAGGGGAGGGGGAGCAGTACTTC. The chain carries TRBV6-6 and TRBJ2-7; D assignment may be TRBD1 or TRBD2 (7 bases each). Germline CDR1 MNHNY, CDR2 SVGAGI (reference sequence). V lost 4 bases, J lost 7 bases, and 14 bases lay in between. The length of the CDR3 is 13 residues.

The chain links TRBV9 to TRBJ2-2, with 9 bases identical to TRBD1. The junction had 7 bases not matched to a gene; V was cut back by 6 bases and J by 7 bases. Germline CDR1 SGDLS, CDR2 YYNGEE. The CDR3 consists of 14 residues. The CDR3 bases are TGTGCCAGCAACCCGGGACAGGGTTACGGGGAGCTGTTTTTT. Its protein product is CASNPGQGYGELFF.

This clone was detected only a few times. The chain carries TRBV15 and TRBJ2-1; 15 bases map to TRBD2. In germline, CDR1 is LNHNV, CDR2 YYDKDF (reference sequence). The V segment lost 3 bases and the J segment 6 bases; nucleotides outside the gene matches: 9. CDR3 length equals 18 residues. The CDR3 is CATSSPGLAGGWGNEQFF. CDR3 sequence (DNA): TGTGCCACCAGCAGCCCTGGACTAGCGGGGGGGTGGGGCAATGAGCAGTTCTTC.

This clone was detected once. This sequence joins TRBV7-2 and TRBJ1-3; 7 nucleotides line up with TRBD1. V lost 5 bases and J lost 4; bases outside the gene matches: 5. From germline, CDR1 is SGHTA and CDR2 FQGNSA. There are 14 residues in the CDR3. This chain's CDR3 is CASSTRTGGNTIYF. Here the CDR3 DNA reads TGTGCCAGCAGCACCCGGACAGGAGGAAACACCATATATTTT.

The chain uses TRBV5-1 and TRBJ1-4; a possible D gene is TRBD1 (6 bases). The germline V gene has CDR1 SGHRS and CDR2 YFSETQ. V lost 0 bases and J 4 bases, leaving 13 bases between the germline ends. This CDR3 contains 16 residues. CDR3 bases: TGCGCCAGCAGCTTGGCCCTAGGGGGAATTAATGAAAAACTGTTTTTT. Residues: CASSLALGGINEKLFF.

This clone has just a few counts. The rearrangement joins TRBV20-1 to TRBJ2-3, with D unclear. The CDR3 contains 11 residues. CDR1 is DFQATT, CDR2 SNEGSKA, per germline (reference sequence). Trimming removed 5 bases from V and 2 bases from J, with 5 bases in between. The CDR3 protein is CSAYFTDTQYF. For the CDR3, the DNA is TGCAGTGCTTACTTCACAGATACGCAGTATTTT.

This chain links TRBV5-1 with TRBJ1-3; a weak D match, TRBD1 (5 bases). The CDR3 consists of 17 residues. V dropped 1 base and J dropped 0 bases, with 14 bases sitting between them. The germline V gene has CDR1 SGHRS and CDR2 YFSETQ. The CDR3 DNA reads TGCGCCAGCAGCTTGAAGGGGAGAGAGCACTCTGGAAACACCATATATTTT. Translating gives CASSLKGREHSGNTIYF.

This CDR3 is CASSLVGPQSNTEAFF. CDR3 nucleotide sequence: TGCGCCAGCAGCTTGGTGGGGCCTCAGTCGAACACTGAAGCTTTCTTT. The V call is TRBV5-1, the J call TRBJ1-1; possible D gene TRBD1, 5 bases. This CDR3 has 16 residues. V gave up 0 bases and J gave up 1 base, with 13 bases separating them. Looked up from germline, CDR1 is SGHRS and CDR2 is YFSETQ.

Written as DNA, the CDR3 is TGTGCCAGCAGCCATAGGGGGGGTTCCTATGGCTACACCTTC. Translation: CASSHRGGSYGYTF. This chain connects TRBV5-4 to TRBJ1-2; a possible D gene is TRBD1 (6 bases). Per the germline V gene, CDR1 is SGHNT and CDR2 is YYREEE (reference sequence). The CDR3 extends over 14 amino acids. Trimming took 4 bases from V and 4 from J, leaving 14 bases between them. Full variable domain (missing parts from reference TRBV5-4 and TRBJ1-2): ETGVTQSPTHLIKTRGQQVTLRCSSQSGHNTVSWYQQALGQGPQFIFQYYREEENGRGNFPPRFSGLQFPNYSSELNVNALELDDSALYLCASSHRGGSYGYTFGSGTRLTVV.

CDR3: CASSRQGYNQPQHF. CDR3 coding DNA: TGTGCCAGCAGCCGACAGGGGTACAATCAGCCCCAGCATTTT. The V gene is TRBV2, the J gene TRBJ1-5; 8 bases fit TRBD1. Germline CDR1 reads SNHLY; CDR2 reads FYNNEI. The CDR3 length is 14 residues. V shed 6 bases, J shed 3 bases, and the junction held 4 bases outside the gene matches.

The V and J genes are TRBV19 and TRBJ1-5, with D possibly being TRBD1 (5 bases). CDR1 and CDR2 (germline): LNHDA, SQIVND (reference sequence). Trimming stripped 4 bases from V and 0 bases from J, with 13 bases between. The CDR3 runs to 16 residues. The CDR3 loop reads CASSTWAGVSNQPQHF. CDR3 coding DNA: TGTGCCAGTAGTACTTGGGCGGGGGTTAGCAATCAGCCCCAGCATTTT. The full variable domain, rest sourced from reference TRBV19 and TRBJ1-5, is DGGITQSPKYLFRKEGQNVTLSCEQNLNHDAMYWYRQDPGQGLRLIYYSQIVNDFQKGDIAEGYSVSREKKESFPLTVTSAQKNPTAFYLCASSTWAGVSNQPQHFGDGTRLSIL.

The chain employs TRBV7-5 and TRBJ1-2; TRBD1 is the table's D call and was not checked against the DNA. TRBV7-5 has pseudogene status. The CDR3 is made up of 16 amino acids. In DNA, the CDR3 is TGTGTCAGAAGCTTAGCGGACAGGACCTGGAGAGATGGCTACACCTTC. It codes for CVRSLADRTWRDGYTF.

This clone has a single count. V is TRBV5-1 and J is TRBJ2-3; D is uncertain. This CDR3 is 14 amino acids long. V was shortened by 1 base and J by 0 bases, with 6 bases between the two germline ends. Germline V gene lookup returns CDR1 SGHRS and CDR2 YFSETQ. The CDR3 sequence is CASSLPASTDTQYF. The CDR3 DNA is TGCGCCAGCAGCTTGCCAGCGAGCACAGATACGCAGTATTTT.

V and J are TRBV9 and TRBJ1-6, with a weak D call TRBD1 (5 bases). Between the trimmed V and J ends, which lost 4 bases and 0 bases, there was a span of 11 bases. This CDR3 has 16 amino acids. The V gene's germline CDR1 is SGDLS and CDR2 YYNGEE. The CDR3 here is CASSWGGNSYNSPLHF. CDR3 coding DNA: TGTGCCAGCAGCTGGGGGGGAAACTCCTATAATTCACCCCTCCACTTT.

The rearrangement uses TRBV7-9 and TRBJ1-3; perhaps TRBD1 as D (5 bases). Germline CDR1 reads SEHNR; CDR2 reads FQNEAQ (reference sequence). The CDR3 consists of 16 residues. Trimming pared 3 bases from V and 1 base from J, leaving 13 bases between. Written as DNA, the CDR3 is TGTGCCAGCAGCTTCCTGACAGCCCGTTCTGGAAACACCATATATTTT. Protein product: CASSFLTARSGNTIYF.

The chain employs TRBV29-1 and TRBJ2-4; TRBD2 is a possible D gene (6 bases). The ends were cut back, 4 bases at V and 1 base at J, with 17 bases in the middle. The CDR3 contains 16 residues. The germline V gene has CDR1 SQVTM and CDR2 ANQGSEA. The CDR3 spells CSVGQGTSRAKNIQYF. CDR3 nucleotide sequence: TGCAGCGTTGGCCAGGGAACTAGCAGGGCCAAAAACATTCAGTACTTC.

This clone was observed a handful of times. This chain connects TRBV28 to TRBJ2-5; TRBD1 agrees at 7 bases. The germline gives CDR1 MDHEN, CDR2 SYDVKM. Germline trimming cut 4 bases from V and 5 bases from J; bases unmatched to any gene: 10. The CDR3 spans 15 residues. CDR3 nucleotide sequence: TGTGCCAGCAGTTCTACAGAACAGGGGCCGGAGACCCAGTACTTC. Protein sequence: CASSSTEQGPETQYF.

The CDR3 coding sequence is TGCGCCAGCAGACCCGGAGGGGCTGAGAATCAGCCCCAGCATTTT. It encodes CASRPGGAENQPQHF. The chain combines TRBV5-1 with TRBJ1-5, with a possible D match to TRBD1 (5 bases). The CDR3 is 15 amino acids. Looked up from germline, CDR1 is SGHRS and CDR2 is YFSETQ. Trimming took 5 bases from V and 4 from J, leaving 16 bases between them.

The genes are TRBV9 and TRBJ2-1; TRBD2 matches 7 bases. Trimming took 0 bases from V and 5 from J; bases not matched to a gene: 5. The CDR3 is made up of 15 amino acids. The germline V gene encodes CDR1 SGDLS and CDR2 YYNGEE. The CDR3: CASSVVAGLDNEQFF. The DNA of the CDR3 is TGTGCCAGCAGCGTAGTAGCGGGCTTAGACAATGAGCAGTTCTTC. Complete variable domain (other parts from reference TRBV9 and TRBJ2-1): DSGVTQTPKHLITATGQRVTLRCSPRSGDLSVYWYQQSLDQGLQFLIQYYNGEERAKGNILERFSAQQFPDLHSELNLSSLELGDSALYFCASSVVAGLDNEQFFGPGTRLTVL.

This clone appeared a single time. This rearrangement joins TRBV6-5 to TRBJ2-3; maybe TRBD2 (5 bases). This CDR3 is built from 16 residues. V was cut by 0 bases and J by 1 base, with 11 bases left in between. The germline V gene encodes CDR1 MNHEY and CDR2 SVGAGI. CDR3 nucleotides: TGTGCCAGCAGTTACTCGAAAGCGGTTCGCACAGATACGCAGTATTTT. Its protein is CASSYSKAVRTDTQYF.

The chain recombines TRBV7-9 with TRBJ1-1, with D possibly being TRBD1 (6 bases). Germline loops: CDR1 SEHNR, CDR2 FQNEAQ (reference sequence). Trimming left V 5 bases short and J 2 bases short, with 12 bases between. The CDR3 loop spans 14 amino acids. CDR3: CASSPRQANTEAFF. The CDR3 coding sequence is TGTGCCAGCAGCCCCCGACAGGCTAACACTGAAGCTTTCTTT. The whole variable domain, remainder taken from reference TRBV7-9 and TRBJ1-1, is DTGVSQNPRHKITKRGQNVTFRCDPISEHNRLYWYRQTLGQGPEFLTYFQNEAQLEKSRLLSDRFSAERPKGSFSTLEIQRTEQGDSAMYLCASSPRQANTEAFFGQGTRLTVV.

This chain links TRBV6-6 with TRBJ1-1, with 11 bases matching TRBD1. Germline-derived CDR1 and CDR2 are MNHNY and SVGAGI (reference sequence). The CDR3 length is 15 residues. V was clipped by 8 bases and J by 5 bases; unmatched bases: 10. CDR3 nucleotide sequence: TGTGCCAGCGGGCAGGACAGGGGGCGGGGAACTGAAGCTTTCTTT. Amino acid sequence: CASGQDRGRGTEAFF.